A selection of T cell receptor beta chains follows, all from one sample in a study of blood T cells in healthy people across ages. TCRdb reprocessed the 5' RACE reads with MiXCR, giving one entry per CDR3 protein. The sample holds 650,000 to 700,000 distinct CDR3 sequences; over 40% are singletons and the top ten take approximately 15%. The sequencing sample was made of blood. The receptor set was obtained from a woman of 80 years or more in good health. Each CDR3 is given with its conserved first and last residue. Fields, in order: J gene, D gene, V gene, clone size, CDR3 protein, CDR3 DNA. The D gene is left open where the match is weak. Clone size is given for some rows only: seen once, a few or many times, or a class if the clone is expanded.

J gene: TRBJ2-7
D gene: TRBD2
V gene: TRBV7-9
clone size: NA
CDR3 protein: CASSYSGTNPNEQYF
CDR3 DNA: TGTGCCAGCAGCTATTCCGGGACTAATCCCAACGAGCAGTACTTC

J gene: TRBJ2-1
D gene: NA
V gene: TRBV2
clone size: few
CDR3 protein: CASKHWTSSSYNEQFF
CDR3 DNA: TGTGCCAGCAAACACTGGACGTCGAGCTCCTACAATGAGCAGTTCTTC

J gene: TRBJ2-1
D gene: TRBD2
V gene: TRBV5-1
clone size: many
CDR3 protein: CASSLGLAASSGSYNEQFF
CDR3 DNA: TGCGCCAGCAGCTTGGGACTAGCAGCCTCCTCGGGCTCCTACAATGAGCAGTTCTTC

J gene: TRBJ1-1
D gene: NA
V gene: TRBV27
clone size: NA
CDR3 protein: CASNPDGARDTEAFF
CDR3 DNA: TGTGCCAGCAACCCGGATGGGGCCCGGGACACTGAAGCTTTCTTT

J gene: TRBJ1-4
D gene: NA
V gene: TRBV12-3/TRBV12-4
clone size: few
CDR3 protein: CASSLFRGLGEKLFF
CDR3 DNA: TGTGCCAGCAGTTTGTTCCGGGGGTTGGGGGAAAAACTGTTTTTT

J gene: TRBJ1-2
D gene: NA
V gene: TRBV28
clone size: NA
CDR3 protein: CASTSNGPYGYTF
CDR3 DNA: TGTGCCAGCACTTCTAACGGACCGTATGGCTACACCTTC

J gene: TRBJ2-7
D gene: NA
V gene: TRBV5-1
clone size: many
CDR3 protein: CASSSDWGSYEQYF
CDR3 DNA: TGCGCCAGCAGCTCGGACTGGGGATCCTACGAGCAGTACTTC

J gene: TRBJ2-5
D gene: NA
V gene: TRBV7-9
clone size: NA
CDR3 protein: CASSFERRETQYF
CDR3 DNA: TGTGCCAGCAGCTTCGAAAGAAGAGAGACCCAGTACTTC

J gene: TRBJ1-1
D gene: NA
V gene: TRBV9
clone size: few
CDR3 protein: CASSPIRAEMNTEAFF
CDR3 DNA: TGTGCCAGCAGCCCTATACGGGCAGAGATGAACACTGAAGCTTTCTTT

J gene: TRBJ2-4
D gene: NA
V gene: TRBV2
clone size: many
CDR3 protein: CASSEDGGNNIQYF
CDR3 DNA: TGTGCCAGCAGTGAAGATGGGGGGAATAACATTCAGTACTTC

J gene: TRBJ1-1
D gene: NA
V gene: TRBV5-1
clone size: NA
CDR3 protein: CASSLSGGFEAFF
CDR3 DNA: TGCGCCAGCAGCTTATCTGGGGGTTTCGAAGCTTTCTTT

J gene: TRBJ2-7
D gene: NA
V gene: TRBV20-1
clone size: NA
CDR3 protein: CSARDLSTYEQYF
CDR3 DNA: TGCAGTGCTAGAGATCTATCGACCTACGAGCAGTACTTC

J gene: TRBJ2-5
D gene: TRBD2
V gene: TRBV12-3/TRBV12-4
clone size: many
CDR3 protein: CASSLAGLAARETQYF
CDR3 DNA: TGTGCCAGCAGTTTGGCGGGACTAGCGGCCCGGGAGACCCAGTACTTC

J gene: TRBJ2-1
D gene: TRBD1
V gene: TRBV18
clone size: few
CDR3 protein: CASSRGDRVDEQFF
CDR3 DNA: TGTGCCAGCTCACGAGGGGACAGGGTGGATGAGCAGTTCTTC

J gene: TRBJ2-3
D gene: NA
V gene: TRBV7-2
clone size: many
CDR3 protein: CASSLLYTDTQYF
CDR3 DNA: TGTGCCAGCAGCTTGCTTTACACAGATACGCAGTATTTT

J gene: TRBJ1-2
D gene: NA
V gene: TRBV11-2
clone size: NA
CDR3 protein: CASSLDGGLGGNYGYTF
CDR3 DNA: TGTGCCAGCAGCTTAGATGGGGGCCTGGGTGGGAACTATGGCTACACCTTC

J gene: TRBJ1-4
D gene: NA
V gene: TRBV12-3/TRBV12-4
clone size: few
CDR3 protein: CASSESRDRPTNEKLFF
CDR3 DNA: TGTGCCAGCAGCGAGAGCCGGGACCGCCCAACTAATGAAAAACTGTTTTTT

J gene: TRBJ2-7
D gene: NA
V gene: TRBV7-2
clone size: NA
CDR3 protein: CASSLGGGGASYEQYF
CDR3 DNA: TGTGCCAGCAGCTTAGGCGGAGGGGGAGCCTCCTACGAGCAGTACTTC

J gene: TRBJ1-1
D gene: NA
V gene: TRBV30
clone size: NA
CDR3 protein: CAWMAMGLRAFF
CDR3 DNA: TGTGCCTGGATGGCCATGGGCCTGAGAGCTTTCTTT

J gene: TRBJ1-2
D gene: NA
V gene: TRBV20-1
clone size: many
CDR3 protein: CSAIAGINYGYTF
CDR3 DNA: TGCAGTGCTATTGCAGGGATTAACTATGGCTACACCTTC

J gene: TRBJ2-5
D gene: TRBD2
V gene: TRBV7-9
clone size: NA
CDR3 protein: CASSLSGSETQYF
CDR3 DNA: TGTGCCAGCAGCCTTAGCGGGTCGGAGACCCAGTACTTC

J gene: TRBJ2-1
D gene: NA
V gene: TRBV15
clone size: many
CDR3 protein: CATSRDEGFEQFF
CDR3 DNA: TGTGCCACCAGCAGAGATGAGGGTTTTGAGCAGTTCTTC

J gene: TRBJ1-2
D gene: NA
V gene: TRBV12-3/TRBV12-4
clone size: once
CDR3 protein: CASSLISQGNYGYTF
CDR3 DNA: TGTGCCAGCAGTTTAATCTCCCAGGGGAACTATGGCTACACCTTC

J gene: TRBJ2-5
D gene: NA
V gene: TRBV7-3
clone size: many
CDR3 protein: CASSLQSQETQYF
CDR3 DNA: TGTGCCAGCAGCCTCCAGAGTCAAGAGACCCAGTACTTC

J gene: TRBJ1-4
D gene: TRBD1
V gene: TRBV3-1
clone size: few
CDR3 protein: CASSQGTGSRWEKLFF
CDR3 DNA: TGTGCCAGCAGCCAAGGGACAGGGTCTAGGTGGGAAAAACTGTTTTTT

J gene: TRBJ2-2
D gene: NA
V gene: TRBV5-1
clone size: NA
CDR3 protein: CASSLEGGELFF
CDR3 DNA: TGCGCCAGCAGCTTGGAAGGCGGTGAGCTGTTTTTT